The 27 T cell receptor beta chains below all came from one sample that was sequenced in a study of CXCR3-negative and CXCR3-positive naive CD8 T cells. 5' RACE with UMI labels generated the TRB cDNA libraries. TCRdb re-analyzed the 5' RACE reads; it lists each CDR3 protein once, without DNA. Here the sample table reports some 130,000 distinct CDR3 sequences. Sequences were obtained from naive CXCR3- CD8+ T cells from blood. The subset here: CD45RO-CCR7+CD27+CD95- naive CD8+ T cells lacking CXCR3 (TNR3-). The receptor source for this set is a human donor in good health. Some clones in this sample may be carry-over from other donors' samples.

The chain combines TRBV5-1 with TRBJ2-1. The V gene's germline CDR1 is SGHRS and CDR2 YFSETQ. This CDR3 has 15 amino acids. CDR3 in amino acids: CASSAARMGYNEQFF.

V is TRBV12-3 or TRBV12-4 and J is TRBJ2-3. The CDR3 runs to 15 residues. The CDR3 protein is CASRMAVSDTDTQYF.

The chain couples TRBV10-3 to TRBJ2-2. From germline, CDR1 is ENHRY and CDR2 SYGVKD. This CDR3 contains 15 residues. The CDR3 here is CAIMSDSGNTGELFF.

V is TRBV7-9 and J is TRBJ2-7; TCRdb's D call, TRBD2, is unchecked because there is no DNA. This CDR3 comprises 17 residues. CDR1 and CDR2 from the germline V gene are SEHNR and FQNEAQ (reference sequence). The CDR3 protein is CASSSEMSGANSYEQYF.

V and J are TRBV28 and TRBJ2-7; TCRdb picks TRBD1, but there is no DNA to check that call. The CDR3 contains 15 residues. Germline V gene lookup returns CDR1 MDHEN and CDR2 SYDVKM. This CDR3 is CASSFLSASDSSQYF.

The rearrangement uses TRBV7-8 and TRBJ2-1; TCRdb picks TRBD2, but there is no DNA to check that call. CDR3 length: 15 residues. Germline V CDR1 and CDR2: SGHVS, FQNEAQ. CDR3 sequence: CASSSGTSGRNEQFF.

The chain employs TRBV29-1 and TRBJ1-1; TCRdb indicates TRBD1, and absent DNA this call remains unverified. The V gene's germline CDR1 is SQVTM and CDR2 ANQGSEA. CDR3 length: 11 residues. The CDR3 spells CSPTGMGEAFF.

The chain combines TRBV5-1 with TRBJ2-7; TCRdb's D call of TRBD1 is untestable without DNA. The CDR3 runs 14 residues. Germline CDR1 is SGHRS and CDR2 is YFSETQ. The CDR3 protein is CASMDPDSLYEQYF.

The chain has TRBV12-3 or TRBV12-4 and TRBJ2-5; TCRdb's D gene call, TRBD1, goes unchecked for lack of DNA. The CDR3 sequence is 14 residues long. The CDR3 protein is CASSNGGADETQYF.

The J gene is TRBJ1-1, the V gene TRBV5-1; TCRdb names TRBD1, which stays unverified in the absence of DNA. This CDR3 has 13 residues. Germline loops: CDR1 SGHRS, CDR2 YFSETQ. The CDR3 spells CASSPPRGTEAFF.

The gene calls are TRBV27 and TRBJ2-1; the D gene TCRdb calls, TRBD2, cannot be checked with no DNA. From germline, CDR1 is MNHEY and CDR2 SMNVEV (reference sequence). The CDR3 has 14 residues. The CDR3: CASSFGLVGNEQFF.

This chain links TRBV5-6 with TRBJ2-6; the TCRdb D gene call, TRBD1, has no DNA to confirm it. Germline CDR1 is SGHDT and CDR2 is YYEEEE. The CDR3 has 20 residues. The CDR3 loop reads CASSLGAGPHGQSGANVLTF.

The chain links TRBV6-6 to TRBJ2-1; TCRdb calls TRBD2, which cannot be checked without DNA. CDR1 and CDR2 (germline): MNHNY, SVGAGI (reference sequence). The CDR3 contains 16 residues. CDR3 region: CASSLGLAGELGEQFF.

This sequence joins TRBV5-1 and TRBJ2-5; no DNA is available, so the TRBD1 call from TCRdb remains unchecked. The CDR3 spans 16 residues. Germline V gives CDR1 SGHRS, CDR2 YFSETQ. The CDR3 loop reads CASRPPGTALQETQYF.

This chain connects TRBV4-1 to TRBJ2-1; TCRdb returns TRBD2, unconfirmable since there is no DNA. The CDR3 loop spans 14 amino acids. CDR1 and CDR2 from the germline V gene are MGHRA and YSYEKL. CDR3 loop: CASSQDRLAYEQFF.

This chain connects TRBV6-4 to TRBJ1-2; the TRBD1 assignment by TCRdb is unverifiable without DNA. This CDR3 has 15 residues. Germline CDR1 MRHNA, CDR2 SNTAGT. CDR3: CASSDDPGQLYGYTF.

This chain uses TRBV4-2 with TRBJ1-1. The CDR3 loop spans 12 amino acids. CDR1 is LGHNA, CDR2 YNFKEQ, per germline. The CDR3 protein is CASSPEGTEAFF.

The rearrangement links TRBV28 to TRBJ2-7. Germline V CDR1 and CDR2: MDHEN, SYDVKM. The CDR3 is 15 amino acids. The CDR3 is CASSLERDTSYEQYF.

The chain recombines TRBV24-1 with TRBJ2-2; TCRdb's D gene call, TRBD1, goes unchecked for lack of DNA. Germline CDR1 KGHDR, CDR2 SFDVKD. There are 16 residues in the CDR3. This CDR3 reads CATSDLTGVNTGELFF.

The chain's CDR3 is CASSQGAYGYTF. The chain employs TRBV12-3 or TRBV12-4 and TRBJ1-2; the TCRdb call, TRBD1, lacks DNA for checking. The CDR3 consists of 12 residues.

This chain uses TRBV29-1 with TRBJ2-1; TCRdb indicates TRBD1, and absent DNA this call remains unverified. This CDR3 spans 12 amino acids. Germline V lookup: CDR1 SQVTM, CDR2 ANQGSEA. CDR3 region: CSVPQGYNEQFF.

This CDR3 reads CASHQGPTEAFF. This sequence joins TRBV5-1 and TRBJ1-1. This CDR3 has 12 residues. Germline CDR1 is SGHRS and CDR2 is YFSETQ.

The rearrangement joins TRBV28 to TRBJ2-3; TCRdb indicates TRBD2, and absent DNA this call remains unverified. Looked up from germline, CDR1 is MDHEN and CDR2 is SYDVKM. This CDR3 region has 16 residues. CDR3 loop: CASSLAPAGSTDTQYF.

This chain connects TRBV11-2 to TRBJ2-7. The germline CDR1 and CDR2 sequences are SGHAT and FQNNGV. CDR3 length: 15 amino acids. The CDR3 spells CASSVPLGNAYEQYF.

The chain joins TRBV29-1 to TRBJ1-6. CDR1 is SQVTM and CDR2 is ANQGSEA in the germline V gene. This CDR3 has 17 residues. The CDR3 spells CSVEDRNRSSYNSPLHF.

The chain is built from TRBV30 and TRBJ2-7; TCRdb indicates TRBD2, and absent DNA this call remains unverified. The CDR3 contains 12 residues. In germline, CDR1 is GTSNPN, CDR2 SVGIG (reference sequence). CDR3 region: CAWDWKGREQYF. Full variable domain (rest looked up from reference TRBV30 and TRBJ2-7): SQTIHQWPATLVQPVGSPLSLECTVEGTSNPNLYWYRQAAGRGLQLLFYSVGIGQISSEVPQNLSASRPQDRQFILSSKKLLLSDSGFYLCAWDWKGREQYFGPGTRLTVT.

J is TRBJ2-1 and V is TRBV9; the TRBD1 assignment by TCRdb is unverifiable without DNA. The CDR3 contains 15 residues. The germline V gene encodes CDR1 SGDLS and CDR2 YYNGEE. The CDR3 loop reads CASSIQGVSYNEQFF. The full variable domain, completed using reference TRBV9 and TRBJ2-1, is DSGVTQTPKHLITATGQRVTLRCSPRSGDLSVYWYQQSLDQGLQFLIQYYNGEERAKGNILERFSAQQFPDLHSELNLSSLELGDSALYFCASSIQGVSYNEQFFGPGTRLTVL.